The present entry profiles one T cell receptor (beta chain) with its context. This sample stems from a study of shared clonotypes between healthy human individuals. Clones were sequenced by immunoSEQ multiplex PCR, and TCRdb holds only the in-frame ones, with some missing. This table has 230,000 or so clones, 65% appearing once. Trimming at V came to 5 bases and at J to 8 bases, leaving 12 bases not matched to a gene. The CDR3 has 16 residues. Germline CDR1 reads SGHTA; CDR2 reads FQGTGA. The sequencing sample was made of memory CD4+ T cells sorted from blood. Subset noted: CD45RA-negative fraction. This sequence was found in a young man in good health. V and J are TRBV7-3 and TRBJ2-2; the match to TRBD1 covers 9 bases. The CDR3 region is CASSLQLGQGAGELFF. The CDR3 coding sequence is TGTGCCAGCAGCCTCCAATTGGGACAGGGCGCGGGGGAGCTGTTTTTT.